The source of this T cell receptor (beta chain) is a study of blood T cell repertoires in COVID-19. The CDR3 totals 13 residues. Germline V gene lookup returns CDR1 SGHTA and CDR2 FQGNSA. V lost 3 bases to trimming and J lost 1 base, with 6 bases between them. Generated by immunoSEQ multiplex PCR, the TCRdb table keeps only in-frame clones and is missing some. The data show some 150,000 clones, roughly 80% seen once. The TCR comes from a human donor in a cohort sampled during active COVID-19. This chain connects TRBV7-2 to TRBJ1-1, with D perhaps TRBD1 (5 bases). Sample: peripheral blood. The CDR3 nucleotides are TGTGCCAGCAGCTTCACAGGGAACACTGAAGCTTTCTTT. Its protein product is CASSFTGNTEAFF.